A selection of T cell receptor beta chains follows, all from one sample in a study of T cell responses to AZD1222 COVID-19 vaccine. This table comes from immunoSEQ multiplex PCR, and its TCRdb copy is limited to in-frame clones, with some not included. This table holds roughly 200,000 clones, about 94% found once. Here the sequenced sample was peripheral blood, taken 28 days after the second dose of the MenACWY control vaccine. These receptors all come from an adult who received the MenACWY meningococcal vaccine as a control. Each CDR3 is given with its conserved first and last residue. Each record gives: J gene, V gene, D gene, clone size, CDR3 DNA, CDR3 protein. D genes are given only for firm matches. Expanded clones are given a class, and other clones once, few, many or no size at all.

TRBJ1-2 TRBV6-6 TRBD1 . TGTGCCAGCACGTTAGGGGGCGACGGCTACACCTTC CASTLGGDGYTF
TRBJ2-1 TRBV10-1 . . TGCGCCAGCAGTGATACGCCGGACAGTATCTCCTACAATGAGCAGTTCTTC CASSDTPDSISYNEQFF
TRBJ2-7 TRBV6-1 . once TGTGCCAGCAGTGAAGGGACCTCATACTCCTACGAGCAGTACTTC CASSEGTSYSYEQYF
TRBJ1-4 TRBV28 TRBD1 . TGTGCCAGCAGGTCCGGGACAGGGGTGGAAAAACTGTTTTTT CASRSGTGVEKLFF
TRBJ1-2 TRBV5-5 TRBD1 . TGTGCCAGCAGCCGGGCCGGGACAGGGGTCTATGGCTACACCTTC CASSRAGTGVYGYTF
TRBJ2-2 TRBV6-5 TRBD2 . TGTGCCAGCAGCCTTGAGGCTAGCGGCACCGGGGAGCTGTTTTTT CASSLEASGTGELFF
TRBJ2-1 TRBV19 TRBD1 once TGTGCCACCAAAACAGGGGGCTATTCCTACAATGAGCAGTTCTTC CATKTGGYSYNEQFF
TRBJ2-2 TRBV7-6 TRBD2 once TGTGCCAGCATCAGGACTAGCGGGGGCACCGGGGAGCTGTTTTTT CASIRTSGGTGELFF
TRBJ1-1 TRBV28 . once TGTGCCAGCAGGGGGGGAGGCACCAACACTGAAGCTTTCTTT CASRGGGTNTEAFF
TRBJ2-1 TRBV9 . . TGTGCCAGCAGCGTATCATTGGGGGGCAATGAGCAGTTCTTC CASSVSLGGNEQFF
TRBJ1-1 TRBV4-1 TRBD1 . TGCGCCAGCAGAGAAACCGGGACAGGGGTGAACACTGAAGCTTTCTTT CASRETGTGVNTEAFF
TRBJ2-1 TRBV4-2 . . TGTGCCAGCAGCCAAGATCCAGAGGGAGGCTCCTACAATGAGCAGTTCTTC CASSQDPEGGSYNEQFF
TRBJ1-2 TRBV30 . . TGTGCCTGGAGTAGGGCGATACAAGGTGGCTACACCTTC CAWSRAIQGGYTF
TRBJ1-1 TRBV14 TRBD1 . TGTGCCAGCAGCCTCAGGACAGGGATGAACACTGAAGCTTTCTTT CASSLRTGMNTEAFF
TRBJ1-6 TRBV27 . . TGTGCCAGCAGTGCACCCTTCACCAATTCACCCCTCCACTTT CASSAPFTNSPLHF
TRBJ2-7 TRBV6-1 TRBD2 . TGTGCCAGCAGTGAAGCCGGACTAGCCGTCTACGAGCAGTACTTC CASSEAGLAVYEQYF
TRBJ2-2 TRBV9 TRBD1 . TGTGCCAGCGGACGGACAGGGAACACCGGGGAGCTGTTTTTT CASGRTGNTGELFF
TRBJ1-2 TRBV3-1/TRBV3-2 . . TGTGCCAGCAGCCAAGGCCCAAGTGGCTATGGCTACACCTTC CASSQGPSGYGYTF
TRBJ1-2 TRBV11-1 . . TGTGCCACCAGGCCCCGGGGCCTAGATGGCTACACCTTC CATRPRGLDGYTF
TRBJ2-3 TRBV5-1 . . TGCGCCAGCAGCTTGTTGCGAGGCACAGATACGCAGTATTTT CASSLLRGTDTQYF
TRBJ2-1 TRBV19 TRBD2 . TGTGCCAGTACCAAAACGACTAGCTCAAACGTCTATGAGCAGTTCTTC CASTKTTSSNVYEQFF
TRBJ2-4 TRBV2 . . TGTGCCAGCAGTGGGGCAGGCCTAGCCAAAAACATTCAGTACTTC CASSGAGLAKNIQYF
TRBJ1-4 TRBV5-8 TRBD1 . TGTGCCAGCAGCTCGGGTGGGACAGGAGGTGAAAAACTGTTTTTT CASSSGGTGGEKLFF
TRBJ2-7 TRBV5-1 TRBD2 once TGCGCCAGCAGCTTGGGCCCAAGCGGGAGGTTATCCTACGAGCAGTACTTC CASSLGPSGRLSYEQYF
TRBJ2-7 TRBV27 . . TGTGCCAGCAGTTGGATGGGAGGGGGGTCCTACGAGCAGTACTTC CASSWMGGGSYEQYF
TRBJ2-7 TRBV6-5 . . TGTGCCACCGGGCGGGGCGGCGAGCAGTACTTC CATGRGGEQYF
TRBJ2-7 TRBV30 . . TGTGCCTGGAGTATAGACTCCTACGAGCAGTACTTC CAWSIDSYEQYF
TRBJ2-5 TRBV30 TRBD1 . TGTGCCTGGAGTGAGGGGACAGATCAAGAGACCCAGTACTTC CAWSEGTDQETQYF
TRBJ2-3 TRBV5-1 TRBD1 . TGCGCCAGCAGGTACGACAGGGTGCTAGATACGCAGTATTTT CASRYDRVLDTQYF
TRBJ2-7 TRBV28 . . TGTGCCAGCGGCACAGGTCCTCGTGACGAGCAGTACTTC CASGTGPRDEQYF
TRBJ2-7 TRBV29-1 . . TGCAGCGTCGTGGATGGGACTCGATCTAACGAGCAGTACTTC CSVVDGTRSNEQYF
TRBJ2-7 TRBV6-1 . . TGTGCCAGCAGTGAGAGCCTTGACGAGCAGTACTTC CASSESLDEQYF
TRBJ2-5 TRBV29-1 TRBD2 . TGCAGCGTTGTTGGGATTTGGCGGGGGAGGGAGACCCAGTACTTC CSVVGIWRGRETQYF
TRBJ1-1 TRBV6-1 . . TGTGCCAGCAGTGAAGCTGGCCGGGGTCGGAGGAACACTGAAGCTTTCTTT CASSEAGRGRRNTEAFF
TRBJ2-7 TRBV4-2 . . TGTGCCAGCAGCCAAGACCAGGGTGCATCCTACGAGCAGTACTTC CASSQDQGASYEQYF
TRBJ1-1 TRBV7-2 TRBD1 . TGTGCCAGCAGCCCCACAGGGGGCGGCACTGAAGCTTTCTTT CASSPTGGGTEAFF
TRBJ2-3 TRBV5-1 . . TGCGCCAGCAGCTTAGGACGGGTCACAGATACGCAGTATTTT CASSLGRVTDTQYF
TRBJ2-3 TRBV5-1 . . TGCGCCAGCAGCTTGGAGGCTAGCCCTAGCACAGATACGCAGTATTTT CASSLEASPSTDTQYF
TRBJ2-5 TRBV28 TRBD2 . TGTGCCAGCAGGCAGGGACTAGCGGGGGGTACCCAGTACTTC CASRQGLAGGTQYF
TRBJ2-3 TRBV28 . . TGTGCCAGCAGTCCCTTTAGGGGCGGAAGCACAGATACGCAGTATTTT CASSPFRGGSTDTQYF
TRBJ2-7 TRBV10-3 . . TGTGCCATCAGTGAGTCTTGGACAGGGAGGGGAGGGATGACCTACGAGCAGTACTTC CAISESWTGRGGMTYEQYF
TRBJ2-5 TRBV4-2 TRBD2 . TGTGCCAGCAGCCAAGATAGGGAGGGACAAGAGACCCAGTACTTC CASSQDREGQETQYF
TRBJ1-6 TRBV9 . . TGTGCCAGCAGCCCACCCGGGGGCGGGGGGAATTCACCCCTCCACTTT CASSPPGGGGNSPLHF
TRBJ2-5 TRBV27 TRBD2 once TGTGCCAGCAGTTTAGGGTTAGCGGGACCCTCCCAAGAGACCCAGTACTTC CASSLGLAGPSQETQYF
TRBJ2-7 TRBV27 . . TGTGCCAGCAGTTTATCGGGTTCGAGCTACGAGCAGTACTTC CASSLSGSSYEQYF
TRBJ2-6 TRBV7-6 . once TGTGCCAGCGGAAAAGGGGGGGCTGGGGCCAACGTCCTGACTTTC CASGKGGAGANVLTF